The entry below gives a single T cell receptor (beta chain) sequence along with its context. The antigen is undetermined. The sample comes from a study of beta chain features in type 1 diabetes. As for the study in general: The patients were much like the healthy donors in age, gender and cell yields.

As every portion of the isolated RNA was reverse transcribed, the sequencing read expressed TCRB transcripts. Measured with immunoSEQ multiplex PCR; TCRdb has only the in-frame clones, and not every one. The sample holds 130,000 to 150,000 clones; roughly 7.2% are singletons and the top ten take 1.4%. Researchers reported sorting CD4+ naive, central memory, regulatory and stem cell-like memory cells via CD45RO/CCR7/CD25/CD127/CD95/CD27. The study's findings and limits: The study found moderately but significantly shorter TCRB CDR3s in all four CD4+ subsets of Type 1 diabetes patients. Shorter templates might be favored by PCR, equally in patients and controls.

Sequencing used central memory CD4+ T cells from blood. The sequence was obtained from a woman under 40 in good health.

The CDR3 loop reads CASSVGRGTSGNEQFF. The CDR3 nucleotides are TGTGCCAGCAGCGTCGGTAGGGGGACTAGCGGGAATGAGCAGTTCTTC. The gene calls are TRBV9 and TRBJ2-1; 12 bases map to TRBD2. V lost 2 bases to trimming and J lost 7 bases; unmatched junction nucleotides: 7. The CDR3 contains 16 residues. Germline CDR1 SGDLS, CDR2 YYNGEE.